This paragraph covers one T cell receptor beta chain sequence. What it binds is unknown. The entry originates in a study of T-cell memory formation after mild COVID-19. Turning to the study itself: The two donors had largely donor-specific TCR clusters. Study conclusions and caveats: Clones that shrank (day 15 to 85) were balanced CD4/CD8, whereas later expanders leaned CD4+. Mostly located in CM and EM were contracting CD4+ clones, with contracting CD8+ clones located in EMRA.

TCRdb called the 5' RACE reads again in MiXCR, with one record for every CDR3 protein. The sample holds 300,000 or so distinct CDR3 sequences, approximately 15% seen once. The length of the CDR3 is 14 residues. Germline CDR1 SEHNR, CDR2 FQNEAQ (reference sequence). V was pared by 7 bases and J by 2 bases, with 5 bases of the junction left unmatched. The receptor comes from a man aged 18 to 30 who had mild COVID-19 (a few samples of this study predate the infection). Cell type and time point are not known. This rearrangement joins TRBV7-9 to TRBJ2-5; 9 nucleotides align to TRBD1. The specimen was PBMCs or a T cell subset sorted from them (not recorded which). The CDR3 here is CASTRTGAQETQYF. CDR3 coding DNA: TGTGCCAGCACCAGGACAGGGGCTCAAGAGACCCAGTACTTC.